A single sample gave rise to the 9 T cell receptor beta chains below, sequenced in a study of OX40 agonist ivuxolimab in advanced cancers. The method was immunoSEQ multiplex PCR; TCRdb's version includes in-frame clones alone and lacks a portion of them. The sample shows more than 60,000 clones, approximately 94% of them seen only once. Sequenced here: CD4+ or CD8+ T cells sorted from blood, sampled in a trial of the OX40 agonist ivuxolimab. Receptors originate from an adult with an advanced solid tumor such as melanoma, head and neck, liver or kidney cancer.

DNA for the CDR3: TGTGCCAGCAATTCCGGGGGTGACTATGGCTACACCTTC. Protein sequence: CASNSGGDYGYTF. This chain uses TRBV2 with TRBJ1-2; tentatively, D is TRBD1 (5 bases). CDR1 is SNHLY and CDR2 is FYNNEI in the germline V gene. The ends were cut back, 7 bases at V and 3 bases at J, with 12 bases in the middle. This CDR3 is 13 amino acids long. Full variable domain (remainder filled in from reference TRBV2 and TRBJ1-2): EPEVTQTPSHQVTQMGQEVILRCVPISNHLYFYWYRQILGQKVEFLVSFYNNEISEKSEIFDDQFSVERPDGSNFTLKIRSTKLEDSAMYFCASNSGGDYGYTFGSGTRLTVV.

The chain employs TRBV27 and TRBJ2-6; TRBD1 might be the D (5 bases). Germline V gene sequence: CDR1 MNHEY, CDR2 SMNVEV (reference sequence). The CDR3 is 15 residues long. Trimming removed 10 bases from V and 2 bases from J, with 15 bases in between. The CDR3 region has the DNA TGTGCCACCAACCCAGGGATACCTGGGGCCAACGTCCTGACTTTC. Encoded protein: CATNPGIPGANVLTF.

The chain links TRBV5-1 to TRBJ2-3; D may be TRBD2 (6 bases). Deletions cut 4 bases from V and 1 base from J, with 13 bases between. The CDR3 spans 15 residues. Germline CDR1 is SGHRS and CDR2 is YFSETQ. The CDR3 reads CASSPERAGTDTQYF. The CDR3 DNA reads TGCGCCAGCAGCCCGGAGCGGGCCGGCACAGATACGCAGTATTTT.

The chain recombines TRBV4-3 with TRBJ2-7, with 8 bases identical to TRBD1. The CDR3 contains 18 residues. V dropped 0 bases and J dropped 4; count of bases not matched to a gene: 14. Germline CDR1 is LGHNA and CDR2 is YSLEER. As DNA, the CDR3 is TGCGCCAGCAGCCAAGATCGCCGAGTCACAGGGGGAGGATACGAGCAGTACTTC. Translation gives CASSQDRRVTGGGYEQYF.

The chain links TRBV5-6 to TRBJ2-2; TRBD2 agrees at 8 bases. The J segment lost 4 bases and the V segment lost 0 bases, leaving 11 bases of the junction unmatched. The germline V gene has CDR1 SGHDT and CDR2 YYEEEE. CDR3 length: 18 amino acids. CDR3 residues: CASSLAPGGGWGTGELFF. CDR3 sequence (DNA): TGTGCCAGCAGCTTGGCCCCCGGGGGGGGTTGGGGCACCGGGGAGCTGTTTTTT.

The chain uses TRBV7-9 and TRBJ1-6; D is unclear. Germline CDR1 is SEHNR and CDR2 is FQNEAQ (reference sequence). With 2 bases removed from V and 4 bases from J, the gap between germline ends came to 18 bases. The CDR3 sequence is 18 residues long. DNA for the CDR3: TGTGCCAGCAGCTTACGGGGTGTTTCAGGAATGTATAATTCACCCCTCCACTTT. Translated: CASSLRGVSGMYNSPLHF.

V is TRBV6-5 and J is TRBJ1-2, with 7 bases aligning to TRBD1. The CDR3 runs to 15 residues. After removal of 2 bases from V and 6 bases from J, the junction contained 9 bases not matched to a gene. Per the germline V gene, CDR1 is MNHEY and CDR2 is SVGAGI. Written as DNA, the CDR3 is TGTGCCAGCAGTTACACTGGACAGGAAAAGAATGGCTACACCTTC. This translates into CASSYTGQEKNGYTF.

In DNA form, the CDR3 reads TGCGCCAGCAGCCAAGATCGGGGAATGGGGAAAGAGACCCAGTACTTC. The encoded protein is CASSQDRGMGKETQYF. The V gene is TRBV4-3, the J gene TRBJ2-5, with D possibly TRBD2 on 5 matching bases. CDR1 is LGHNA and CDR2 is YSLEER in the germline V gene. Trimming removed 0 bases from V and 3 bases from J, with 14 bases in between. The CDR3 covers 16 residues.

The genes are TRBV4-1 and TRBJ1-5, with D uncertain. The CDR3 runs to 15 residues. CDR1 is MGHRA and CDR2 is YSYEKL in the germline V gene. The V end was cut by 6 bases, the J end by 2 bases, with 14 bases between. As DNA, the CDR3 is TGCGCCAGCAGGATGTTATCCGTGGGCAATCAGCCCCAGCATTTT. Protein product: CASRMLSVGNQPQHF.